The TCR beta chain described here comes from a study of blood T cell repertoires in COVID-19. The overall study: Samples taken during acute and convalescent COVID-19 were collected in the United States, Italy and Spain. In each case, the material was cDNA or gDNA derived from T cells, B-cell-depleted T cells, or PBMCs.

The CDR3 runs 15 residues. V was trimmed by 3 bases and J by 0 bases, leaving 11 bases between them. In germline, CDR1 is MRHNA, CDR2 SNTAGT. Followed longitudinally, the Seattle patients had been enrolled during active infection. In the original analysis: By means of reference gene primer amplification, nucleated cell counts were estimated. Clones were sequenced by immunoSEQ multiplex PCR, and TCRdb holds only the in-frame ones, with some missing. V and J calls and clone size are given by that table; D and trimming were obtained from the DNA. The table shows under 350,000 clones, with over 85% occurring only once.

This rearrangement joins TRBV6-4 to TRBJ1-2; perhaps TRBD1 as D (6 bases). Material for sequencing was peripheral blood. This sequence originates from a woman aged 25 to 45 with COVID-19, enrolled during active disease. CDR3: CASSESGTTNYGYTF. The CDR3 DNA sequence: TGTGCCAGCAGTGAATCCGGGACAACTAACTATGGCTACACCTTC.